The clone carrying this T cell receptor beta chain was recorded at least ten times. The target antigen is unknown. This sample was taken from a study of molecular identifiers for immune sequencing clone quantification. Study overall: Naive CD8 RNA (around 20,000 or 100,000 cells) was divided into five aliquots, with four sequenced.

Trimming removed 2 bases from V and 5 bases from J, with 15 bases in between. Germline values: CDR1 MDHEN, CDR2 SYDVKM. The CDR3 consists of 15 residues. A single record per CDR3 protein comes from TCRdb applying MiXCR to the PCR reads. The top ten clones hold around 0.97% of a sample with about 40,000 distinct CDR3 sequences, about a quarter of them seen once. Naive CD8 sequencing libraries were generated from 20,000 to 1,000,000 sorted cells, with 10%, 30% or 50% RNA as input. Researchers sorted naive CD8 T cells as cells that were CD8+CD4-CCR7+CD45RA+. Whole-study findings and limits: For effector cells, clones above 20 RNA copies held over 97% of molecules; for naive cells, under 1%.

The sample was naive CD8+ T cells from blood, with Jurkat cell RNA spiked in. Indicated subset: FACS-sorted CD8+CD4-CCR7+CD45RA+ naive T cells. The chain employs TRBV28 and TRBJ2-5; D may be TRBD2 (6 bases). The clonotype comes from a human donor in good health. Some libraries in this study had Jurkat cell RNA spiked in. The CDR3 DNA reads as TGTGCCAGCAGTTTAACCCCTACTAGCCGGGAGACCCAGTACTTC. Translated, it gives CASSLTPTSRETQYF.